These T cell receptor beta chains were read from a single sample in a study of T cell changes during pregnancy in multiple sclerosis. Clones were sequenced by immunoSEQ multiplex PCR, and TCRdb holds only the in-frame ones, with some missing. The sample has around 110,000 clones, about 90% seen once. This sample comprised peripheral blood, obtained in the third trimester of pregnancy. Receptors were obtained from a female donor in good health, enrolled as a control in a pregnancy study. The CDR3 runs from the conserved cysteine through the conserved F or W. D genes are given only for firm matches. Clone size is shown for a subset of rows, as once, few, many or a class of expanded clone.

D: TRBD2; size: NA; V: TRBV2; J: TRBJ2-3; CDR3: CAISASGRSDTQYF; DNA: TGTGCCATATCGGCTAGCGGGAGGTCAGATACGCAGTATTTT
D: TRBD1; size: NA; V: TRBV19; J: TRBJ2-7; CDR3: CASSVRQGGYEQYF; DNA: TGTGCCAGTAGTGTACGACAGGGGGGCTACGAGCAGTACTTC
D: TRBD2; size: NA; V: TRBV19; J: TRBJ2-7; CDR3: CASSMATSGGTYEQYF; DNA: TGTGCCAGTAGTATGGCCACTAGCGGGGGGACTTACGAGCAGTACTTC
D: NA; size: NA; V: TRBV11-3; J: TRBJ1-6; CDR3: CASSLRLEGSPLHF; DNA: TGTGCCAGCAGCTTGAGGTTGGAGGGCTCACCCCTCCACTTT
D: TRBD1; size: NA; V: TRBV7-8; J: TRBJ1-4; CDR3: CASSFRDRGTEKLFF; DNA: TGTGCCAGCAGCTTCCGGGACAGGGGAACGGAAAAACTGTTTTTT
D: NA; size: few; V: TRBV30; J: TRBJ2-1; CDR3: CAWKARISYNEQFF; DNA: TGTGCCTGGAAGGCTAGAATCTCCTACAATGAGCAGTTCTTC
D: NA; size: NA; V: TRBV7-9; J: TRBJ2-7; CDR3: CASSFGPGSMEQYF; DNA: TGTGCCAGCAGCTTCGGTCCGGGTTCCATGGAGCAGTACTTC
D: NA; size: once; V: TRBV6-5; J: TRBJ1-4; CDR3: CASSRTVNEKLFF; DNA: TGTGCCAGCAGCCGGACAGTGAATGAAAAACTGTTTTTT
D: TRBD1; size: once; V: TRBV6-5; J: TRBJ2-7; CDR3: CASSPIRGPLYEQYF; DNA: TGTGCCAGCAGCCCAATCAGGGGGCCGCTCTACGAGCAGTACTTC
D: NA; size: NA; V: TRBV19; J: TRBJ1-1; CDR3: CASSGPQGTMNTEAFF; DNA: TGTGCCAGTAGTGGTCCCCAGGGGACAATGAACACTGAAGCTTTCTTT
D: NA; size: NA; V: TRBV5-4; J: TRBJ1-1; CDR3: CASSIQGNTEAFF; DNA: TGTGCCAGCAGTATACAGGGGAACACTGAAGCTTTCTTT
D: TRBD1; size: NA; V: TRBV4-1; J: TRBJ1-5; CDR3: CASSQEVTGQGIGF; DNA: TGCGCCAGCAGCCAAGAGGTGACGGGACAGGGGATTGGTTTT
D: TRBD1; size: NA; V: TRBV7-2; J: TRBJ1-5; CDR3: CASSSSGGAEHF; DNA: TGTGCCAGCAGCTCCTCAGGGGGCGCGGAGCATTTT
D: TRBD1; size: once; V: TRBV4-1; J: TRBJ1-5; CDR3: CASGTGDDNQPQHF; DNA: TGCGCCAGTGGGACAGGGGACGACAATCAGCCCCAGCATTTT
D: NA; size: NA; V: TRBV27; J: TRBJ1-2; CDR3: CASSDGQFTYGYTF; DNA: TGTGCCAGCAGCGACGGACAGTTTACTTATGGCTACACCTTC
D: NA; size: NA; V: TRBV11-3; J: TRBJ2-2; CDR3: CASSFDGGLDTGELFF; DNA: TGTGCCAGCAGCTTCGACGGGGGGCTTGACACCGGGGAGCTGTTTTTT
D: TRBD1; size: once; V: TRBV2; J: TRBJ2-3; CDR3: CASITAGGFGTQYF; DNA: TGTGCCAGCATTACGGCAGGGGGTTTCGGTACGCAGTATTTT
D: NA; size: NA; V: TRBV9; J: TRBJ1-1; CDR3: CASSSAGVTEAFF; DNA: TGTGCCAGCAGCTCAGCAGGGGTGACTGAAGCTTTCTTT
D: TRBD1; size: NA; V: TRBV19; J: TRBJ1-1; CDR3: CASSRTGENTEAFF; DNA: TGTGCCAGTTCCAGGACAGGGGAGAACACTGAAGCTTTCTTT
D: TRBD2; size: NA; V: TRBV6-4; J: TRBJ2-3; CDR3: CASSEREAGGTDTQYF; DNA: TGTGCCAGCAGTGAACGTGAGGCGGGGGGCACAGATACGCAGTATTTT
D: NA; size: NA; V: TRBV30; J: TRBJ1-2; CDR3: CAWSAGGGYTF; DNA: TGTGCCTGGAGTGCCGGGGGAGGCTACACCTTC
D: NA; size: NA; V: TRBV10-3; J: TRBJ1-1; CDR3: CAISWRRRTGRSQTGDTEAFF; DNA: TGTGCCATCAGTTGGCGGAGGAGAACAGGGCGTTCCCAGACCGGAGACACTGAAGCTTTCTTT
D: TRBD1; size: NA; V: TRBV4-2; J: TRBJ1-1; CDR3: CASSPDQGAGTEAFF; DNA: TGTGCCAGCAGCCCAGACCAGGGGGCAGGGACTGAAGCTTTCTTT
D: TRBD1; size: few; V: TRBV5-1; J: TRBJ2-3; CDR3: CASSALRGSTDTQYF; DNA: TGCGCCAGCAGCGCTCTCAGGGGGAGCACAGATACGCAGTATTTT
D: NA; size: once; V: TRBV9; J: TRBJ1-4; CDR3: CASSEWAVGHEKLFF; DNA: TGTGCCAGCAGCGAGTGGGCCGTGGGGCATGAAAAACTGTTTTTT
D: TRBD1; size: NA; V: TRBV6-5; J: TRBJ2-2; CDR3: CASSYGQGKVGELFF; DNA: TGTGCCAGCAGTTACGGACAGGGGAAGGTCGGGGAGCTGTTTTTT
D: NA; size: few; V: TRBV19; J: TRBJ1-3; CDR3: CASRTVDGSGNTIYF; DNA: TGTGCCAGTCGGACAGTTGATGGCTCTGGAAACACCATATATTTT